These T cell receptor beta chains were read from a single sample in a study of blood T cell repertoires in COVID-19. Clones were sequenced by immunoSEQ multiplex PCR, and TCRdb holds only the in-frame ones, with some missing. This table has under 140,000 clones, roughly 87% appearing once. Sequenced: peripheral blood. Receptors were obtained from a human donor in a cohort sampled during active COVID-19. Both conserved end residues are part of each CDR3. Fields, in order: V gene, J gene, D gene, CDR3 protein. D genes are given only for firm matches.

>TRBV4-2|TRBJ2-1|TRBD2
CASSRLAGGPHEQFF
>TRBV30|TRBJ1-3|-
CAWSFSLGNTIYF
>TRBV3-1/TRBV3-2|TRBJ1-2|TRBD1
CASSQPTGVGGYTF
>TRBV4-2|TRBJ1-3|TRBD1
CASSPDRVASGNTIYF
>TRBV6-5|TRBJ1-5|-
CASRRSRDTDQPQHF
>TRBV7-9|TRBJ2-1|-
CASSLEGANYNEQFF
>TRBV7-3|TRBJ2-1|TRBD2
CASSPRPAGGPGEQFF
>TRBV28|TRBJ2-7|TRBD1
CASSLQTGPYEQYF
>TRBV18|TRBJ2-3|-
CASSPGPGIPPDTQYF
>TRBV30|TRBJ2-1|-
CAWSPPRGYSYNEQFF
>TRBV27|TRBJ2-3|-
CASSLWGRSTDTQYF
>TRBV10-1|TRBJ2-2|TRBD2
CASSETSGVPGELFF
>TRBV30|TRBJ1-1|-
CAWTPIEAFF
>TRBV15|TRBJ1-4|-
CATSRGNRGLDEKLFF
>TRBV4-1|TRBJ1-5|TRBD1
CASSSQTGDNQPQHF
>TRBV4-1|TRBJ2-1|-
CASSQVLARNYNEQFF
>TRBV5-4|TRBJ2-3|-
CASSATGLADRDTQYF
>TRBV4-1|TRBJ1-2|TRBD1
CASSQGTGNGYGYTF
>TRBV19|TRBJ2-1|TRBD2
CASRGGLGLDEQFF
>TRBV10-3|TRBJ1-5|TRBD1
CAISGGTGGEPQHF
>TRBV11-3|TRBJ2-1|-
CASSLDSGGWVNEQFF
>TRBV4-2|TRBJ2-3|TRBD2
CASSPWTSGRAADTQYF
>TRBV4-2|TRBJ2-1|-
CASSRLDRENEQFF
>TRBV2|TRBJ1-2|-
CASSEGLSNYGYTF
>TRBV2|TRBJ1-4|-
CASLTEAGTNEKLFF
>TRBV7-2|TRBJ1-5|-
CASSLQRGQPQHF
>TRBV10-2|TRBJ1-1|TRBD1
CASRDRGRFEAFF
>TRBV11-1|TRBJ1-2|TRBD1
CASSPLGTGRDGYTF
>TRBV6-5|TRBJ1-3|TRBD1
CASSYSTGSGNTIYF
>TRBV7-9|TRBJ2-1|-
CASSLALGASDNEQFF
>TRBV5-4|TRBJ2-5|-
CASSLGGTPETQYF
>TRBV25-1|TRBJ1-3|TRBD1
CASSDRGSGNTIYF
>TRBV11-3|TRBJ2-5|TRBD2
CASSQGVFSGRGQETQYF
>TRBV25-1|TRBJ2-7|-
CASSEFPGYEQYF
>TRBV3-1/TRBV3-2|TRBJ2-1|TRBD2
CASTPGGRTAGGTYNEQFF
>TRBV30|TRBJ2-1|-
CAWSPVVASYNEQFF
>TRBV21-1|TRBJ1-2|-
CASSKVSGSNYCYGYTF
>TRBV19|TRBJ1-5|TRBD1
CASRRTGSNQPQHF
>TRBV15|TRBJ2-7|-
CATSRDHGYEQYF
>TRBV2|TRBJ2-7|-
CASSVTGDNSYEQYF
>TRBV19|TRBJ1-2|TRBD1
CASSAGTVNYGYTF